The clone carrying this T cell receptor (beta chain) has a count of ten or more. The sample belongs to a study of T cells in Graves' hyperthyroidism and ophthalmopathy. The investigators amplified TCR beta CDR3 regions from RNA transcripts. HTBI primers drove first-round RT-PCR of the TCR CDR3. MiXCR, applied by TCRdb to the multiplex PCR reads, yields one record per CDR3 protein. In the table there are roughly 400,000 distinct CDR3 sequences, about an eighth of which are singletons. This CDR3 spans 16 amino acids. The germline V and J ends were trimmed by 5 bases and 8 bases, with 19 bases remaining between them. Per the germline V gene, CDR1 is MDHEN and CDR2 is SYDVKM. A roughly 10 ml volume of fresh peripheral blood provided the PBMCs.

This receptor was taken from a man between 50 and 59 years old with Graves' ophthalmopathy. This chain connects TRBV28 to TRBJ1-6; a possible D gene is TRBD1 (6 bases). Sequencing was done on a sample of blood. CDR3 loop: CASSPGTQGRYSPLHF. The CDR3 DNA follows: TGTGCCAGCAGTCCCGGGACTCAGGGGCGATATTCACCCCTCCACTTT.